A single sample gave rise to the 14 T cell receptor beta chains below, sequenced in a study of shared clonotypes between healthy human individuals. Naive-designated CD8 cells lacked CD45RO, were positively enriched for CCR7, and omitted terminally differentiated effector memory CD45RA+ cells. Profiling relied on immunoSEQ multiplex PCR, and the TCRdb table lists in-frame clones only, not all of them. The sample holds over 800,000 clones, roughly 92% seen once. The sequencing input was naive CD8+ T cells sorted from blood. These receptors were obtained from a man in his thirties or forties in good health.

The chain recombines TRBV19 with TRBJ2-5; D is possibly TRBD1 (6 bases). CDR1 LNHDA and CDR2 SQIVND come from the germline V gene (reference sequence). The ends were cut back, 9 bases at V and 0 bases at J, with 14 bases in the middle. CDR3 length: 14 residues. This CDR3 reads CASTRTANQETQYF. CDR3 nucleotide sequence: TGTGCCAGCACCAGGACAGCTAACCAAGAGACCCAGTACTTC.

The J gene is TRBJ2-5, the V gene TRBV13, with D unclear. CDR1 is PRHDT, CDR2 FYEKMQ, per germline (reference sequence). The length of the CDR3 is 14 residues. Trimming stripped 8 bases from V and 2 bases from J, with 15 bases between. The CDR3 sequence: CASGSQAVQETQYF. The CDR3 DNA sequence: TGTGCCAGCGGATCTCAGGCGGTGCAAGAGACCCAGTACTTC. Combining the CDR3 with reference TRBV13 and TRBJ2-5 gives the whole variable domain AAGVIQSPRHLIKEKRETATLKCYPIPRHDTVYWYQQGPGQDPQFLISFYEKMQSDKGSIPDRFSAQQFSDYHSELNMSSLELGDSALYFCASGSQAVQETQYFGPGTRLLVL.

The rearrangement joins TRBV2 to TRBJ2-7; D is unclear. V dropped 4 bases and J dropped 3 bases, with 7 bases sitting between them. The germline gives CDR1 SNHLY, CDR2 FYNNEI. The CDR3 length is 12 residues. The CDR3 here is CASSVLHYEQYF. The CDR3 bases are TGTGCCAGCAGTGTCCTACACTACGAGCAGTACTTC.

This clone was seen ten or more times. J is TRBJ2-1 and V is TRBV5-8, with 10 bases identical to TRBD2. V shed 0 bases and J 0 bases; nucleotides not matched to a gene: 3. CDR3 size: 17 residues. Germline CDR1 SGHTS, CDR2 YDEGEE. As DNA, the CDR3 is TGTGCCAGCAGCTTGGGGCTAGCGGGGGTCTCCTACAATGAGCAGTTCTTC. Amino acids: CASSLGLAGVSYNEQFF.

The rearrangement links TRBV27 to TRBJ1-4; 9 bases fit TRBD1. V gave up 3 bases and J gave up 8 bases; unmatched junction bases: 4. CDR1 is MNHEY and CDR2 is SMNVEV in the germline V gene (reference sequence). CDR3 size: 14 residues. The DNA for the CDR3 is TGTGCCAGCAGTTTGTTGGGGACAGGGGAAAAACTGTTTTTT. Its protein is CASSLLGTGEKLFF. Full variable domain (remainder filled in from reference TRBV27 and TRBJ1-4): EAQVTQNPRYLITVTGKKLTVTCSQNMNHEYMSWYRQDPGLGLRQIYYSMNVEVTDKGDVPEGYKVSRKEKRNFPLILESPSPNQTSLYFCASSLLGTGEKLFFGSGTQLSVL.

The genes are TRBV14 and TRBJ2-3; 7 bases match TRBD2. The V segment lost 5 bases and the J segment 2 bases; nucleotides outside the gene matches: 7. From germline, CDR1 is SGHDN and CDR2 FVKESK. The CDR3 length is 15 residues. The CDR3 loop reads CASSSTSANTDTQYF. For the CDR3, the DNA is TGTGCCAGCAGCTCCACTAGCGCCAACACAGATACGCAGTATTTT. Filled out from reference TRBV14 and TRBJ2-3, the complete variable domain reads EAGVTQFPSHSVIEKGQTVTLRCDPISGHDNLYWYRRVMGKEIKFLLHFVKESKQDESGMPNNRFLAERTGGTYSTLKVQPAELEDSGVYFCASSSTSANTDTQYFGPGTRLTVL.

V gene TRBV6-4 combines with J gene TRBJ1-2; tentative D call: TRBD1 (5 bases). Germline assignment: CDR1 MRHNA and CDR2 SNTAGT. This CDR3 has 14 residues. The V end was cut by 0 bases, the J end by 4 bases, with 9 bases between. CDR3 in DNA: TGTGCCAGCAGTGACTCCGGGGGGATCTATGGCTACACCTTC. Translating it yields CASSDSGGIYGYTF.

This clone showed up just once. Other DNA sequences in this specimen translate into the identical CDR3. This chain uses TRBV6-5 with TRBJ1-5; D is ambiguous. The V gene lost 4 bases and the J gene lost 4 bases, with 8 bases spanning the gap. Per the germline V gene, CDR1 is MNHEY and CDR2 is SVGAGI. The CDR3 contains 13 residues. The CDR3 DNA sequence: TGTGCCAGCAGTTCCGGTGGTAATCAGCCCCAGCATTTT. Translation gives CASSSGGNQPQHF.

V and J are TRBV27 and TRBJ2-1; no clear D. Trimming cost V 4 bases and J 1 base, with 14 bases left between them. Germline V gene data show CDR1 as MNHEY and CDR2 as SMNVEV (reference sequence). There are 16 residues in the CDR3. The DNA for the CDR3 is TGTGCCAGCAGTTCCCACTCCTTGAATTCCTACAATGAGCAGTTCTTC. Amino acid sequence: CASSSHSLNSYNEQFF.

This clone has just one count. The genes are TRBV27 and TRBJ2-7; D might be TRBD1 (5 bases). V was pared by 4 bases and J by 4 bases, with 11 bases between. Germline CDR1 MNHEY, CDR2 SMNVEV (reference sequence). This CDR3 has 13 amino acids. The CDR3 protein is CASSSGHFYEQYF. CDR3 bases: TGTGCCAGCAGTTCAGGACACTTTTACGAGCAGTACTTC.

This clone has a handful of counts. Other DNA sequences in the sample encode the same CDR3. The chain recombines TRBV7-3 with TRBJ2-1, with 12 bases fitting TRBD2. This CDR3 is built from 15 residues. V dropped 4 bases and J dropped 4; count of bases not matched to a gene: 2. Germline CDR1 SGHTA, CDR2 FQGTGA. CDR3 sequence: CASSSGLAGYNEQFF. The CDR3 nucleotides are TGTGCCAGCAGCTCTGGACTAGCGGGGTACAATGAGCAGTTCTTC.

The V call is TRBV5-8, the J call TRBJ1-2; TRBD1 might be the D (6 bases). In germline, CDR1 is SGHTS, CDR2 YDEGEE. Trimming took 6 bases from V and 2 from J, leaving 14 bases between them. The CDR3 is made up of 14 amino acids. Here the CDR3 DNA reads TGTGCCAGCACCAACAGGGCTTCCAACTATGGCTACACCTTC. This gives the protein CASTNRASNYGYTF.

V and J are TRBV2 and TRBJ2-7, with D tentatively TRBD1 (5 bases). Trimming shortened V by 6 bases and J by 4 bases, and 22 bases separated the two germline ends. CDR3 length equals 16 residues. CDR1 is SNHLY and CDR2 is FYNNEI in the germline V gene. The CDR3 region has the DNA TGTGCCAGCAGGGAACGCCACACAGGTCTTGGTTACGAGCAGTACTTC. Its protein product is CASRERHTGLGYEQYF.

The chain is built from TRBV7-9 and TRBJ2-7; a possible D gene is TRBD2 (5 bases). Trimming cost V 7 bases and J 2 bases, with 15 bases left between them. CDR1 and CDR2 (germline): SEHNR, FQNEAQ (reference sequence). This CDR3 comprises 14 residues. CDR3 coding DNA: TGTGCCAGCACTACCCCGGGGAAAGCCTACGAGCAGTACTTC. It encodes CASTTPGKAYEQYF.